The source of this T cell receptor (beta chain) is a study of blood T cell repertoires in COVID-19. Whole-study context: Donors in the United States, Italy and Spain gave samples during acute or convalescent COVID-19. Sample material is recorded as cDNA or gDNA derived from T cells, B-cell-depleted T cells, or PBMCs.

As handled by the study authors: Nucleated cell counts were estimated from reference gene primer amplification. TCRdb's copy holds only in-frame clones and misses some; the assay was immunoSEQ multiplex PCR. That table supplies the V and J calls and clone size; D and trimming were determined from the DNA. The sample holds 110,000 or so clones, roughly 82% seen once. The source material was peripheral blood. The receptor was isolated from a woman between 40 and 55 years old with acute or convalescent COVID-19.

The CDR3 DNA reads as TGTGCTAGTGGTCCCCCCCGGGGACAGGGGGCGACCGGGGAGCTGTTTTTT. Amino acid sequence: CASGPPRGQGATGELFF. The chain employs TRBV12-5 and TRBJ2-2; 12 bases are a match to TRBD1. The CDR3 totals 17 residues. Trimming took 5 bases from V and 5 from J; bases not matched to a gene: 9. CDR1 is LGHNT and CDR2 is FRNRAP in the germline V gene.